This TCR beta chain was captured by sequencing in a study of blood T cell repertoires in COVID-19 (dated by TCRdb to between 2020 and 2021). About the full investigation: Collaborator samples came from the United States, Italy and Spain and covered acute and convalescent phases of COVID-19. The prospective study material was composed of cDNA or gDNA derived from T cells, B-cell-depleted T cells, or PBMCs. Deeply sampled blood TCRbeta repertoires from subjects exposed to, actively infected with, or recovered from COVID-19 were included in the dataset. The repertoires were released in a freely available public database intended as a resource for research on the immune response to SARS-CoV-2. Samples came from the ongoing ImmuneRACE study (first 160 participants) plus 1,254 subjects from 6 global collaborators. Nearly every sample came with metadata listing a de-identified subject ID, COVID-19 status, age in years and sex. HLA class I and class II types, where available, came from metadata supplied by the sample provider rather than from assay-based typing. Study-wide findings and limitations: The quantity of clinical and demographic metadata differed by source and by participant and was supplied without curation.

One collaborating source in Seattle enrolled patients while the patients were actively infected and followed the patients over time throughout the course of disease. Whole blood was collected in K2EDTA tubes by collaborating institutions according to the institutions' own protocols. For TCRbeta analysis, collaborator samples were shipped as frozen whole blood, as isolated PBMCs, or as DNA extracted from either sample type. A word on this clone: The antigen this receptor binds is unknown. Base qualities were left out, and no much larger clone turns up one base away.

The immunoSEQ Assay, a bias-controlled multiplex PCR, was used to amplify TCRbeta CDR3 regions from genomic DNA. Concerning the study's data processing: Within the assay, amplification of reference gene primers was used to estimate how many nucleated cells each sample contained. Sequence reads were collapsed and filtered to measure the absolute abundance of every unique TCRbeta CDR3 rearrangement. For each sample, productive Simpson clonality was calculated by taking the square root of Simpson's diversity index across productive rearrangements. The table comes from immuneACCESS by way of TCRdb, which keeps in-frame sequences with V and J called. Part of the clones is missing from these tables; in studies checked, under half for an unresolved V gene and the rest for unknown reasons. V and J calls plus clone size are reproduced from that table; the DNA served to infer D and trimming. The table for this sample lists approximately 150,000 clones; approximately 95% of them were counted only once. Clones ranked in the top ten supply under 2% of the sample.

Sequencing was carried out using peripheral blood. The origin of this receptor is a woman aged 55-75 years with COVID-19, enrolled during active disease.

The CDR3 corresponds to CAISDGGVSNQPQHF. The sequenced DNA: TGTGCCATCAGTGATGGGGGGGTGAGTAATCAGCCCCAGCATTTT. The V gene is TRBV10-3 and the J gene is TRBJ1-5, with TRBD1 as a weak D call on 5 bases. The CDR1 and CDR2 encoded by the germline V gene are ENHRY and SYGVKD. The cysteine opens and the phenylalanine closes a CDR3 of 15 amino acids. The entry retains the CDR3 DNA only, 45 bases that are in frame from base 1. V is pared back by 3 bases and J by 4 bases, with 13 bases lying between the germline termini.